This TCR beta chain derives from a study of blood T cells in healthy people across ages. Study-level findings and limits: In long-lived donors, naive CD4+ cell counts and diversity exceeded those of aged donors. Estimates of total diversity, which came from one million sequenced T cells, were considered to be underestimates.

About this clonotype itself: The antigen is unknown.

This CDR3 has 17 residues. With 5 bases clipped from V and 2 bases from J, the junction kept 9 bases outside the gene matches. Germline values: CDR1 SGHVS, CDR2 FQNEAQ. No fewer than 6.5 million PBMCs went into each sample. For the second PCR, which ran for about 7 to 11 cycles, a sample-barcoded 5' primer and a J-beta primer mix were used. Using its own MiXCR run on the 5' RACE reads, TCRdb lists one record per CDR3 protein. The data contain about 570,000 distinct CDR3 sequences, 25% to 30% of them singletons. Sequenced: blood. The TCR originated in a woman in her seventies in good health. The gene calls are TRBV7-8 and TRBJ2-7; 13 positions match TRBD2. The CDR3 DNA follows: TGTGCCAGCAGCCGTTCGGGACTAGCGGGGTCTGCCTACGAGCAGTACTTC. The encoded protein is CASSRSGLAGSAYEQYF.